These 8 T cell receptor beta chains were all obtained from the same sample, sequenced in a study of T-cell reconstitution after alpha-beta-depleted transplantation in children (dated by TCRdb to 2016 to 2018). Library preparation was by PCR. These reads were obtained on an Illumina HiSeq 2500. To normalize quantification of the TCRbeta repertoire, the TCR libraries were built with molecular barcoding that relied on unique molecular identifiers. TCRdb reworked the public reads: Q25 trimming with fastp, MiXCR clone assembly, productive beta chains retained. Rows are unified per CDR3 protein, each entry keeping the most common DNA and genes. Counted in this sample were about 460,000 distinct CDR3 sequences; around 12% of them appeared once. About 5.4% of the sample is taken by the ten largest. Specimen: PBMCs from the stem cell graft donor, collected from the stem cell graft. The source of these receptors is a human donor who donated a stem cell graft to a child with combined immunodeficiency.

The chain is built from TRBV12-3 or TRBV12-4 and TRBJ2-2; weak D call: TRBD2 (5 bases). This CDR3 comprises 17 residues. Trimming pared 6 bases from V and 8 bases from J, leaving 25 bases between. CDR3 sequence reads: CASRRVLGSGPWGELFF. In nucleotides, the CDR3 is TGTGCCAGCAGGCGGGTCTTAGGCAGCGGTCCGTGGGGGGAGCTGTTTTTT.

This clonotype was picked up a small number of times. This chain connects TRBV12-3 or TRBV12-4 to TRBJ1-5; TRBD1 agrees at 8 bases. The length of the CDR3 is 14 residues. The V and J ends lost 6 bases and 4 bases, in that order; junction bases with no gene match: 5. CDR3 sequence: CASSQGAPNQPQHF. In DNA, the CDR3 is TGTGCCAGCAGCCAGGGGGCGCCGAATCAGCCCCAGCATTTT.

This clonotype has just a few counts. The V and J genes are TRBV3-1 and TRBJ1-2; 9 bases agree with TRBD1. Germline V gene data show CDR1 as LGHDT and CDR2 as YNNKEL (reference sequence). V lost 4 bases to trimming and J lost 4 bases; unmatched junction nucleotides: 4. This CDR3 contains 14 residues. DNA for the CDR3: TGTGCCAGCAGCCCCGGGACAGGGACCTATGGCTACACCTTC. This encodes CASSPGTGTYGYTF.

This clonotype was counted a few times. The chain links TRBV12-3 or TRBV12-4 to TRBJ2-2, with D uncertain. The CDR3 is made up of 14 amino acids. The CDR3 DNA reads TGTGCTACCGATAAGACAACACCCACCGGGGAGCTGTTTTTT. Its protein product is CATDKTTPTGELFF.

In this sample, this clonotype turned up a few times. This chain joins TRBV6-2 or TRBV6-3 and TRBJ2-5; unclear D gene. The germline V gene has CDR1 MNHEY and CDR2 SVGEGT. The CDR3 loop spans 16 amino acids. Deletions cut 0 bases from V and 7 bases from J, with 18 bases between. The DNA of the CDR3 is TGTGCCAGCAGTTACTCACTCTCCCTTGTTAATGGGACCCAGTACTTC. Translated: CASSYSLSLVNGTQYF.

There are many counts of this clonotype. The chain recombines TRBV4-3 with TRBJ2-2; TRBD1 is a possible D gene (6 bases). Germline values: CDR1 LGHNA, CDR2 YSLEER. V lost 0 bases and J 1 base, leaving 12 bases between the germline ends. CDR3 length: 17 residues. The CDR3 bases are TGCGCCAGCAGCCAAGAACCCACAGGGCGGAACACCGGGGAGCTGTTTTTT. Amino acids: CASSQEPTGRNTGELFF.

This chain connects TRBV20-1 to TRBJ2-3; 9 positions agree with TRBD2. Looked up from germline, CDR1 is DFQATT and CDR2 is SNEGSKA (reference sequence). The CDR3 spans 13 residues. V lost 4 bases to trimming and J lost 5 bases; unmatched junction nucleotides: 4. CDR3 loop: CSAKALAGDTQYF. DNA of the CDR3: TGCAGTGCTAAAGCACTAGCGGGAGATACGCAGTATTTT.

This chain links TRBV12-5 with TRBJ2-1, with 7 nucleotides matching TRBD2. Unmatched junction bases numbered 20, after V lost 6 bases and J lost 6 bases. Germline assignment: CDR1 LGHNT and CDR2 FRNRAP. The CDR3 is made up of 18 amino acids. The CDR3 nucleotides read TGTGCTAGTGGCACCGTGTGGGACTACGAAGAGGGGCCCAATGAGCAGTTCTTC. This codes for CASGTVWDYEEGPNEQFF.